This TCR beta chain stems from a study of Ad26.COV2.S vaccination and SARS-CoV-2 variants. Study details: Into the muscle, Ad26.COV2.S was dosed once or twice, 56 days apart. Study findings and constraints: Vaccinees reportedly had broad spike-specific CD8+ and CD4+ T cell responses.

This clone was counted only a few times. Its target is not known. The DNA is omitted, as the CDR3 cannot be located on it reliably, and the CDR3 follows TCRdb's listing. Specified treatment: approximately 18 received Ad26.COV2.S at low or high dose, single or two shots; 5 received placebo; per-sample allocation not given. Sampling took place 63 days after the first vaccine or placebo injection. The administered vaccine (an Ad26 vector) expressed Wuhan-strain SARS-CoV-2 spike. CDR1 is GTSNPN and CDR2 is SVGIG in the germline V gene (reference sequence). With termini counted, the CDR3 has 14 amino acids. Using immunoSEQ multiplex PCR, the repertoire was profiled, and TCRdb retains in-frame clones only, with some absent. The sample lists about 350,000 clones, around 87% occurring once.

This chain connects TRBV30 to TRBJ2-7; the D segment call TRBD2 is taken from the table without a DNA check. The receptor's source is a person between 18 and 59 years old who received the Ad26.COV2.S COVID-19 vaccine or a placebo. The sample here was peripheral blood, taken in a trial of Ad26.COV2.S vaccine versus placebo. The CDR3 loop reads CAWRRLSTSGEQYF.